This TCR beta chain was documented in a study of shared clonotypes between healthy human individuals. The data were produced by immunoSEQ multiplex PCR, yet TCRdb's version contains in-frame clones alone and is incomplete. Among about 2.3 million clones listed, roughly 93% were seen once. Germline-derived CDR1 and CDR2 are GTSNPN and SVGIG (reference sequence). V lost 2 bases and J lost 9, with 13 bases in between. This CDR3 is built from 12 residues. The chain links TRBV30 to TRBJ1-1; D not certain. The sequence was obtained from a young man in good health. Some clones in this sample may be carry-over from other donors' samples. The sequencing sample was made of naive CD4+ T cells from PBMCs. The sample's subset: CD45RA+ positively selected. CDR3 nucleotide sequence: TGTGCCTGGAGTACACCTCTCAGGAAAGCTTTCTTT. Translating it yields CAWSTPLRKAFF. Variable domain in full (rest from reference TRBV30 and TRBJ1-1): SQTIHQWPATLVQPVGSPLSLECTVEGTSNPNLYWYRQAAGRGLQLLFYSVGIGQISSEVPQNLSASRPQDRQFILSSKKLLLSDSGFYLCAWSTPLRKAFFGQGTRLTVV.